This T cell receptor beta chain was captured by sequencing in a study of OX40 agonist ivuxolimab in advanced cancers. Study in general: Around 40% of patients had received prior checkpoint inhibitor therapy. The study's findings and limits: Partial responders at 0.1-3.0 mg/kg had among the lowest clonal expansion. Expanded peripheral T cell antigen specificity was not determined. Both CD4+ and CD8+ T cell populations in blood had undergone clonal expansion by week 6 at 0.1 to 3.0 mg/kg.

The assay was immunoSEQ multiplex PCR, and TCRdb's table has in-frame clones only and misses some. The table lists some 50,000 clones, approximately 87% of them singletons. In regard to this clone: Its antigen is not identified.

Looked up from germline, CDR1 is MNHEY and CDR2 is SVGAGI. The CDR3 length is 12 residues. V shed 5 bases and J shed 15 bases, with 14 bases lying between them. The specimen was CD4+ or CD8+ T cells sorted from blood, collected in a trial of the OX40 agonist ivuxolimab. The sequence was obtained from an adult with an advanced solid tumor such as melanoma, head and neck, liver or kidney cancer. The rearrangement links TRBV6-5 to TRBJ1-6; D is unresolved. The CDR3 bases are TGTGCCAGCAGTGAAATATCGTTGCTCCTCCACTTT. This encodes CASSEISLLLHF.